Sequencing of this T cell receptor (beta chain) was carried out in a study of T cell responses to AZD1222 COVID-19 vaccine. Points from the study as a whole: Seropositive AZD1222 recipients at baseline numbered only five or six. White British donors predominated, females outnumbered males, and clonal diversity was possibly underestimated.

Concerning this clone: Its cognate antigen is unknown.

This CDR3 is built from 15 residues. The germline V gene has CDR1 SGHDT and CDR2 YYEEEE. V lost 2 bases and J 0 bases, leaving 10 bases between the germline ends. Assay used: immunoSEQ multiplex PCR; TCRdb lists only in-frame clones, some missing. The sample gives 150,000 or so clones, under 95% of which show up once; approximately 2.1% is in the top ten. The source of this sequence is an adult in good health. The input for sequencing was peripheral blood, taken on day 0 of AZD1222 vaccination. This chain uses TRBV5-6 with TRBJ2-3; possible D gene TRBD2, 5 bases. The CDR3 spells CASSFLATSTDTQYF. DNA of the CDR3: TGTGCCAGCAGCTTTCTAGCCACTAGCACAGATACGCAGTATTTT.